The rows below give T cell receptor beta chains drawn from one sample of a study of T cell responses to AZD1222 COVID-19 vaccine. Assay used: immunoSEQ multiplex PCR; TCRdb lists only in-frame clones, some missing. The data show 140,000 or so clones, approximately 90% seen once. The source was peripheral blood, collected on day 0 of AZD1222 vaccination. Receptors were obtained from an adult in good health. CDR3s include the opening cysteine and the closing phenylalanine or tryptophan. A D gene is named only where the DNA matches it firmly. The size of a clone is reported for some rows only, either as once, few or many, or as a class for expanded clones.

size: .; J: TRBJ2-3; V: TRBV6-5; D: TRBD1; CDR3: CASTGGFTDTQYF; DNA: TGTGCCAGCACAGGGGGCTTCACAGATACGCAGTATTTT
size: .; J: TRBJ2-5; V: TRBV6-6; D: .; CDR3: CASSRGAGETQYF; DNA: TGTGCCAGCAGCCGGGGGGCCGGCGAGACCCAGTACTTC
size: once; J: TRBJ1-1; V: TRBV5-4; D: TRBD1; CDR3: CASSLAGTGRRKAFF; DNA: TGTGCCAGCAGCTTGGCCGGGACAGGGAGGCGAAAAGCTTTCTTT
size: .; J: TRBJ2-6; V: TRBV5-1; D: .; CDR3: CASSGTKDGTLSGANVLTF; DNA: TGCGCCAGCAGCGGGACCAAGGACGGGACCCTCTCTGGGGCCAACGTCCTGACTTTC
size: .; J: TRBJ1-2; V: TRBV2; D: .; CDR3: CASSRDINYGYTF; DNA: TGTGCCAGCAGCCGGGACATCAACTATGGCTACACCTTC
size: few; J: TRBJ2-7; V: TRBV9; D: TRBD1; CDR3: CASSVAPSAGGYEQYF; DNA: TGTGCCAGCAGCGTAGCTCCTTCGGCAGGGGGCTACGAGCAGTACTTC
size: .; J: TRBJ1-4; V: TRBV27; D: TRBD1; CDR3: CASSPRTGRDEKLFF; DNA: TGTGCCAGCAGTCCCAGGACAGGGAGAGATGAAAAACTGTTTTTT
size: .; J: TRBJ2-1; V: TRBV2; D: .; CDR3: CASSEAELPNEQFF; DNA: TGTGCCAGCAGTGAAGCGGAACTACCTAATGAGCAGTTCTTC
size: once; J: TRBJ1-2; V: TRBV30; D: TRBD1; CDR3: CAWSLPGTGNYGYTF; DNA: TGTGCCTGGAGTCTTCCCGGGACAGGGAACTATGGCTACACCTTC
size: .; J: TRBJ2-7; V: TRBV28; D: .; CDR3: CASTSTPYEQYF; DNA: TGTGCCAGCACGAGTACCCCCTACGAGCAGTACTTC
size: once; J: TRBJ2-7; V: TRBV12-3/TRBV12-4; D: .; CDR3: CASTPSGTYEQYF; DNA: TGTGCCAGCACCCCATCGGGAACCTACGAGCAGTACTTC
size: .; J: TRBJ2-1; V: TRBV4-1; D: .; CDR3: CASSQVWGRDEQFF; DNA: TGCGCCAGCAGCCAAGTTTGGGGAAGGGATGAGCAGTTCTTC
size: .; J: TRBJ2-1; V: TRBV6-5; D: TRBD2; CDR3: CASSYSSSGGAGEQFF; DNA: TGTGCCAGCAGTTACTCCTCTAGCGGGGGGGCGGGGGAGCAGTTCTTC
size: few; J: TRBJ2-7; V: TRBV4-2; D: .; CDR3: CASSQEVTPGPYEQYF; DNA: TGTGCCAGCAGCCAAGAGGTGACCCCGGGGCCCTACGAGCAGTACTTC
size: .; J: TRBJ2-5; V: TRBV27; D: TRBD1; CDR3: CASSSILTGGGETQYF; DNA: TGTGCCAGCAGTTCGATCCTTACAGGGGGCGGAGAGACCCAGTACTTC
size: .; J: TRBJ2-2; V: TRBV6-1; D: .; CDR3: CASSDWGLFRAGELFF; DNA: TGTGCCAGCAGTGATTGGGGGTTATTTCGAGCCGGGGAGCTGTTTTTT
size: .; J: TRBJ2-5; V: TRBV28; D: .; CDR3: CASSSLLPFLETQYF; DNA: TGTGCCAGCAGTTCCCTTTTGCCGTTCCTAGAGACCCAGTACTTC
size: .; J: TRBJ1-4; V: TRBV3-1/TRBV3-2; D: .; CDR3: CASSRPGQREKLFF; DNA: TGTGCCAGCAGCCGCCCAGGGCAGAGAGAAAAACTGTTTTTT